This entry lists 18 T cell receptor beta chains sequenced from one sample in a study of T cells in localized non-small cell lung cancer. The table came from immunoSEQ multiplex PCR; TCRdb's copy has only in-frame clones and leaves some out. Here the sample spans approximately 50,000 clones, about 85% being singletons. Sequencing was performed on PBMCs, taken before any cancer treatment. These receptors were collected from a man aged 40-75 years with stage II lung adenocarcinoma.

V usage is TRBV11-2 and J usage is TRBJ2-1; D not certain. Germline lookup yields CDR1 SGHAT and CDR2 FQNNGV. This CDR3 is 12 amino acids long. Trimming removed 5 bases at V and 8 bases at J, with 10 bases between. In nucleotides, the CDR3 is TGTGCCAGCAGCCATGAAGAGGATGAGCAGTTCTTC. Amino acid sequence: CASSHEEDEQFF.

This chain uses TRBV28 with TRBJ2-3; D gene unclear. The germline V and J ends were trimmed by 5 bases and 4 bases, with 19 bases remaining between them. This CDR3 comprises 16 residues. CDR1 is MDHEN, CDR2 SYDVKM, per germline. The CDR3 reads CASSPHDRINPDTQYF. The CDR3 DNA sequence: TGTGCCAGCAGTCCCCATGACCGAATCAATCCAGATACGCAGTATTTT.

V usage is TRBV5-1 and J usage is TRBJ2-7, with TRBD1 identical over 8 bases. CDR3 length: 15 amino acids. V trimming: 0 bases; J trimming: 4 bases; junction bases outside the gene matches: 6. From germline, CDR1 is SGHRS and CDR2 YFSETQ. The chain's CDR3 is CASSLAPRQGYEQYF. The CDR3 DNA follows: TGCGCCAGCAGCTTGGCTCCGAGACAGGGGTACGAGCAGTACTTC. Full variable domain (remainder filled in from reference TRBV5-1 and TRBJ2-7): KAGVTQTPRYLIKTRGQQVTLSCSPISGHRSVSWYQQTPGQGLQFLFEYFSETQRNKGNFPGRFSGRQFSNSRSEMNVSTLELGDSALYLCASSLAPRQGYEQYFGPGTRLTVT.

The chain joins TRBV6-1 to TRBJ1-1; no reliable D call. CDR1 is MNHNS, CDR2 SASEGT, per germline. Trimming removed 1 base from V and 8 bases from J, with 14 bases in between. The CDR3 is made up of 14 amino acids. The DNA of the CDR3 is TGTGCCAGCAGTGAAGGGCCTTGGGCAGCCGAAGCTTTCTTT. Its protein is CASSEGPWAAEAFF.

The CDR3 DNA follows: TGTGCCAGCAGCTTTTTCGGACCTCGAGCGGGGGGCCTGGGGGATACGCAGTATTTT. Translated, it gives CASSFFGPRAGGLGDTQYF. The chain is built from TRBV11-2 and TRBJ2-3; TRBD2 aligns across 9 bases. With 3 bases clipped from V and 6 bases from J, the junction kept 19 bases outside the gene matches. This CDR3 contains 19 residues. Germline assignment: CDR1 SGHAT and CDR2 FQNNGV.

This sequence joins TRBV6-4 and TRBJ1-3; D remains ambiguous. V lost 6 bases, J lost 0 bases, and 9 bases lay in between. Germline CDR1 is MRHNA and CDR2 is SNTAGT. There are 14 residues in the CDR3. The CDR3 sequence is CASRGGSSGNTIYF. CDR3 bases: TGTGCCAGCAGAGGAGGGAGCTCTGGAAACACCATATATTTT.

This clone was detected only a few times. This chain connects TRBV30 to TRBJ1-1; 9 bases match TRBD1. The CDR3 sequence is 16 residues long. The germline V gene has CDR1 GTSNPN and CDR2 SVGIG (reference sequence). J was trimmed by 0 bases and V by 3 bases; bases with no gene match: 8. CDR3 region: CAWRTWTGAMNTEAFF. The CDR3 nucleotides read TGTGCCTGGAGGACCTGGACAGGGGCCATGAACACTGAAGCTTTCTTT.

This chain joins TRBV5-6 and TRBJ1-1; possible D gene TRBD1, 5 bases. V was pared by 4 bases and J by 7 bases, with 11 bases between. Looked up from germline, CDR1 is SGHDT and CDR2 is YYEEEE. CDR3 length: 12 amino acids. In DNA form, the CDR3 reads TGTGCCAGCAGCCTCCCAGGGCTTGAAGCTTTCTTT. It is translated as CASSLPGLEAFF. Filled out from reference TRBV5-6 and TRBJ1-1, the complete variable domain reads DAGVTQSPTHLIKTRGQQVTLRCSPKSGHDTVSWYQQALGQGPQFIFQYYEEEERQRGNFPDRFSGHQFPNYSSELNVNALLLGDSALYLCASSLPGLEAFFGQGTRLTVV.

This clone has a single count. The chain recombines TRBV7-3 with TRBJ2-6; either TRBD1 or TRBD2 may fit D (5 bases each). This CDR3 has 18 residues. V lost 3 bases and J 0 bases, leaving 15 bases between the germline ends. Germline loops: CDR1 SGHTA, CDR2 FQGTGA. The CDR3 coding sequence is TGTGCCAGCAGCTTGGTTGGGACGGCCTACTCTGGGGCCAACGTCCTGACTTTC. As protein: CASSLVGTAYSGANVLTF. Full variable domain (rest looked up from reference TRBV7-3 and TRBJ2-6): GAGVSQTPSNKVTEKGKYVELRCDPISGHTALYWYRQSLGQGPEFLIYFQGTGAADDSGLPNDRFFAVRPEGSVSTLKIQRTERGDSAVYLCASSLVGTAYSGANVLTFGAGSRLTVL.

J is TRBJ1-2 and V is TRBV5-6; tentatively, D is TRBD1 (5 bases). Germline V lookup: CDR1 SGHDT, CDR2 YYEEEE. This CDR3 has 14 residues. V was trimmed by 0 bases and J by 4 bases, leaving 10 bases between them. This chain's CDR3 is CASSLGRGSYGYTF. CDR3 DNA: TGTGCCAGCAGCTTGGGCCGGGGGAGCTATGGCTACACCTTC. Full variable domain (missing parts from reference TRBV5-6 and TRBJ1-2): DAGVTQSPTHLIKTRGQQVTLRCSPKSGHDTVSWYQQALGQGPQFIFQYYEEEERQRGNFPDRFSGHQFPNYSSELNVNALLLGDSALYLCASSLGRGSYGYTFGSGTRLTVV.

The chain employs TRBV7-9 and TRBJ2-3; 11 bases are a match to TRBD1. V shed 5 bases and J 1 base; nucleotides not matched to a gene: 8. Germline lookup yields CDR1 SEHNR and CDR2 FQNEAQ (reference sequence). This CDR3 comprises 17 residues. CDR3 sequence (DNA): TGTGCCAGCAGCCCAGGGGGACAGGGGGTCGGCACAGATACGCAGTATTTT. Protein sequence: CASSPGGQGVGTDTQYF.

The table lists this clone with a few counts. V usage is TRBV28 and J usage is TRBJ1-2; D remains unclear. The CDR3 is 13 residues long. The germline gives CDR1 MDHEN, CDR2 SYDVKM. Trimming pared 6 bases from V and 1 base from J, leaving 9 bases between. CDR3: CASRPTDNYGYTF. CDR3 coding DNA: TGTGCCAGCAGACCAACGGATAACTATGGCTACACCTTC.

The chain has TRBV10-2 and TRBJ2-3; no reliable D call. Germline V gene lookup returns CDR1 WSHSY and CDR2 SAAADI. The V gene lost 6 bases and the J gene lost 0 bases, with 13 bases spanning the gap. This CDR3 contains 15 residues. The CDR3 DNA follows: TGCGCCAGCAGATGGGCAGCCACTAGCACAGATACGCAGTATTTT. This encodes CASRWAATSTDTQYF.

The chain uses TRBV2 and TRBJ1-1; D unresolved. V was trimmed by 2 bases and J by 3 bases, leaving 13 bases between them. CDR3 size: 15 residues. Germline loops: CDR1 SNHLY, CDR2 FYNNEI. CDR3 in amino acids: CASSESWEGHTEAFF. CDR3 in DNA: TGTGCCAGCAGTGAAAGTTGGGAAGGACACACTGAAGCTTTCTTT.

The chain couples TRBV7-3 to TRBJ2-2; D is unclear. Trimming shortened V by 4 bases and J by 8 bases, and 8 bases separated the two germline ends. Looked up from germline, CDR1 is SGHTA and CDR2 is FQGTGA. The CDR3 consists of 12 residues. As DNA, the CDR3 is TGTGCCAGCAGCTCCGAAAGTGGGGAGCTGTTTTTT. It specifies CASSSESGELFF.

The CDR3: CASSGPRGFSGNTIYF. The CDR3 coding sequence is TGTGCCAGCAGTGGCCCCAGGGGTTTCTCTGGAAACACCATATATTTT. This chain joins TRBV25-1 and TRBJ1-3, with D tentatively TRBD1 (6 bases). Trimming removed 4 bases at V and 0 bases at J, with 13 bases between. Germline CDR1 and CDR2: MGHDK and SYGVNS. The CDR3 contains 16 residues.

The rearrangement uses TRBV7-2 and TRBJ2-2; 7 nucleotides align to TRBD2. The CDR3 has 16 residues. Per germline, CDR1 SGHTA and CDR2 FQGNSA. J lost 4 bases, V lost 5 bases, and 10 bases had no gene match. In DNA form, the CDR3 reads TGTGCCAGCAGCCACTCGGGGGGTTATAGCACCGGGGAGCTGTTTTTT. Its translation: CASSHSGGYSTGELFF. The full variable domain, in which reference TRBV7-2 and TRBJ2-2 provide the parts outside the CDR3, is GAGVSQSPSNKVTEKGKDVELRCDPISGHTALYWYRQSLGQGLEFLIYFQGNSAPDKSGLPSDRFSAERTGGSVSTLTIQRTQQEDSAVYLCASSHSGGYSTGELFFGEGSRLTVL.

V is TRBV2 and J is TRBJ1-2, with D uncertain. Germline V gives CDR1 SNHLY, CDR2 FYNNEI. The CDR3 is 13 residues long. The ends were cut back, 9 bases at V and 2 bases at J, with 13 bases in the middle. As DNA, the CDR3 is TGTGCCAGTGTGCAGGAGAGAAACTATGGCTACACCTTC. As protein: CASVQERNYGYTF.